Here is one TCR beta chain with its context. The source of the sample is a study of blood T cell repertoires in COVID-19. The wider study: Sites across the United States, Italy and Spain contributed samples from acute and convalescent COVID-19.

CDR3 size: 13 residues. The V end lost 11 bases, the J end lost 0 bases, and 11 bases lay between the germline ends. The V gene's germline CDR1 is MDHEN and CDR2 SYDVKM. Authors' analysis steps: For nucleated cells, counts were estimated from reference gene primer amplification. Assay used: immunoSEQ multiplex PCR; TCRdb lists only in-frame clones, some missing. That table supplies the V and J calls and clone size; D and trimming were determined from the DNA. Of approximately 120,000 clones in the sample, around three quarters were seen once. The V and J genes are TRBV28 and TRBJ1-3; D is unresolved. The sequence was collected from a human donor in a cohort sampled during active COVID-19. The sample consisted of peripheral blood. The CDR3 nucleotides read TGTGCCGTTTGGAGAGACTCTGGAAACACCATATATTTT. Its protein product is CAVWRDSGNTIYF.